This is a list of T cell receptor beta chains from one sample in a study of cytomegalovirus exposure and HLA in healthy donors. Profiling relied on immunoSEQ multiplex PCR, and the TCRdb table lists in-frame clones only, not all of them. The ten top clones account for around 6.2%, within a sample of 35,000 to 45,000 clones. Sequenced sample: PBMCs. These receptors were taken from a man aged 30 to 45 in good health and CMV-seronegative. Both conserved end residues are part of each CDR3. The order of the fields is CDR3 protein, CDR3 DNA, D gene, V gene, J gene. D genes are given only for firm matches.

cdr3_aa: CASSGTGGQPQHF
cdr3_nt: TGTGCCAGCAGCGGCACAGGGGGTCAGCCCCAGCATTTT
d_call: TRBD1
v_call: TRBV7-9
j_call: TRBJ1-5

cdr3_aa: CASSLDNAYEQYF
cdr3_nt: TGCGCCAGCAGCTTGGACAATGCCTACGAGCAGTACTTC
d_call: -
v_call: TRBV5-1
j_call: TRBJ2-7

cdr3_aa: CASSYSQGNTIYF
cdr3_nt: TGTGCCAGCAGTTACTCACAGGGAAACACCATATATTTT
d_call: -
v_call: TRBV6-5
j_call: TRBJ1-3

cdr3_aa: CASSLLGRGSAQNIQYF
cdr3_nt: TGCGCCAGCAGCTTGTTGGGGCGGGGGTCTGCCCAAAACATTCAGTACTTC
d_call: TRBD2
v_call: TRBV5-1
j_call: TRBJ2-4

cdr3_aa: CSVAVYGYTF
cdr3_nt: TGCAGCGTTGCCGTCTATGGCTACACCTTC
d_call: -
v_call: TRBV29-1
j_call: TRBJ1-2

cdr3_aa: CASSSDRGPYGYTF
cdr3_nt: TGCGCCAGCAGCTCGGACAGGGGGCCGTATGGCTACACCTTC
d_call: TRBD1
v_call: TRBV5-1
j_call: TRBJ1-2

cdr3_aa: CASSRQGLAGKETQYF
cdr3_nt: TGTGCCAGCAGCCGCCAGGGACTAGCGGGCAAAGAGACCCAGTACTTC
d_call: TRBD2
v_call: TRBV7-2
j_call: TRBJ2-5

cdr3_aa: CASSLVRDRASPLHF
cdr3_nt: TGTGCCAGCAGCTTAGTGCGGGACAGGGCTTCACCCCTCCACTTT
d_call: TRBD1
v_call: TRBV7-8
j_call: TRBJ1-6

cdr3_aa: CASSPPESGQEKLFF
cdr3_nt: TGTGCCAGCTCACCACCGGAGTCAGGGCAAGAAAAACTGTTTTTT
d_call: -
v_call: TRBV18
j_call: TRBJ1-4

cdr3_aa: CASSSTVLYGYTF
cdr3_nt: TGCGCCAGCAGCTCGACAGTTCTCTATGGCTACACCTTC
d_call: -
v_call: TRBV5-1
j_call: TRBJ1-2

cdr3_aa: CASTPGVNGSPLHF
cdr3_nt: TGTGCCAGCACCCCCGGGGTGAACGGTTCACCCCTCCACTTT
d_call: -
v_call: TRBV7-2
j_call: TRBJ1-6

cdr3_aa: CASRLTGLTDNEQFF
cdr3_nt: TGCGCCAGTAGACTCACGGGACTAACAGACAATGAGCAGTTCTTC
d_call: TRBD2
v_call: TRBV5-1
j_call: TRBJ2-1

cdr3_aa: CASTGAGPYNEQFF
cdr3_nt: TGCGCCAGCACTGGGGCAGGGCCCTACAATGAGCAGTTCTTC
d_call: -
v_call: TRBV5-1
j_call: TRBJ2-1

cdr3_aa: CASSVGTGVTDTQYF
cdr3_nt: TGTGCCAGCAGCGTCGGGACAGGGGTAACAGATACGCAGTATTTT
d_call: TRBD1
v_call: TRBV4-2
j_call: TRBJ2-3

cdr3_aa: CASSVRDRGPSPLHF
cdr3_nt: TGTGCCAGCAGCGTCCGGGACAGGGGGCCTTCACCCCTCCACTTT
d_call: TRBD1
v_call: TRBV7-2
j_call: TRBJ1-6

cdr3_aa: CASSLPGVNTEAFF
cdr3_nt: TGCGCCAGCAGCTTACCAGGGGTGAACACTGAAGCTTTCTTT
d_call: -
v_call: TRBV5-1
j_call: TRBJ1-1

cdr3_aa: CATSRDWASGRANYEQYF
cdr3_nt: TGTGCCACCAGCAGAGATTGGGCTAGCGGGAGGGCCAATTACGAGCAGTACTTC
d_call: TRBD2
v_call: TRBV15
j_call: TRBJ2-7

cdr3_aa: CASSSAYEQYF
cdr3_nt: TGCGCCAGCAGCTCCGCCTACGAGCAGTACTTC
d_call: -
v_call: TRBV5-1
j_call: TRBJ2-7

cdr3_aa: CASSLQGTAYEQYF
cdr3_nt: TGTGCCAGTAGCCTACAGGGAACCGCCTACGAGCAGTACTTC
d_call: -
v_call: TRBV19
j_call: TRBJ2-7

cdr3_aa: CASSEYGVDSYGYTF
cdr3_nt: TGTGCCAGCAGTGAATATGGGGTTGACAGCTATGGCTACACCTTC
d_call: -
v_call: TRBV25-1
j_call: TRBJ1-2

cdr3_aa: CASSVGSPGELFF
cdr3_nt: TGTGCCAGCAGCGTAGGTAGTCCCGGGGAGCTGTTTTTT
d_call: -
v_call: TRBV9
j_call: TRBJ2-2

cdr3_aa: CASSLPGSSGRNEQFF
cdr3_nt: TGTGCCAGCAGCTTACCTGGGTCTAGCGGGAGGAATGAGCAGTTCTTC
d_call: TRBD2
v_call: TRBV7-6
j_call: TRBJ2-1

cdr3_aa: CASSLVAEPRGSGYTF
cdr3_nt: TGTGCCAGCAGTTTGGTGGCAGAGCCCCGTGGGAGTGGCTACACCTTC
d_call: -
v_call: TRBV6-5
j_call: TRBJ1-2

cdr3_aa: CASSYGRENNEQFF
cdr3_nt: TGTGCCAGCAGTTACGGGAGAGAGAACAATGAGCAGTTCTTC
d_call: -
v_call: TRBV6-5
j_call: TRBJ2-1

cdr3_aa: CASSPLAATEAFF
cdr3_nt: TGTGCCAGCAGTCCCTTAGCCGCGACTGAAGCTTTCTTT
d_call: -
v_call: TRBV6-5
j_call: TRBJ1-1

cdr3_aa: CASSQAGGGYTF
cdr3_nt: TGCGCCAGCAGCCAAGCGGGTGGTGGCTACACCTTC
d_call: -
v_call: TRBV4-3
j_call: TRBJ1-2

cdr3_aa: CASSIEGAGGQDTQYF
cdr3_nt: TGTGCCAGTAGTATAGAGGGTGCGGGGGGGCAAGATACGCAGTATTTT
d_call: TRBD2
v_call: TRBV19
j_call: TRBJ2-3

cdr3_aa: CASSPPGRVNSPLHF
cdr3_nt: TGTGCCAGCTCACCACCGGGCAGGGTTAATTCACCCCTCCACTTT
d_call: -
v_call: TRBV18
j_call: TRBJ1-6

cdr3_aa: CASSLSESSDNEQFF
cdr3_nt: TGCGCCAGCAGCCTTAGCGAGAGCTCCGACAATGAGCAGTTCTTC
d_call: -
v_call: TRBV5-1
j_call: TRBJ2-1

cdr3_aa: CASSPRDQETQYF
cdr3_nt: TGTGCCAGCAGCCCACGGGACCAAGAGACCCAGTACTTC
d_call: -
v_call: TRBV7-6
j_call: TRBJ2-5

cdr3_aa: CASSLSGGNQPQHF
cdr3_nt: TGTGCCAGCAGCTTATCAGGGGGCAATCAGCCCCAGCATTTT
d_call: -
v_call: TRBV7-8
j_call: TRBJ1-5

cdr3_aa: CASRLGATNQPQHF
cdr3_nt: TGTGCCAGCAGGCTGGGGGCTACTAATCAGCCCCAGCATTTT
d_call: -
v_call: TRBV7-8
j_call: TRBJ1-5

cdr3_aa: CASSVSPSRQFF
cdr3_nt: TGTGCCAGCAGTGTTTCTCCATCGCGGCAGTTCTTC
d_call: -
v_call: TRBV2
j_call: TRBJ2-1

cdr3_aa: CASSLEGSGVIEKLFF
cdr3_nt: TGCGCCAGCAGCCTAGAAGGATCCGGGGTTATTGAAAAACTGTTTTTT
d_call: -
v_call: TRBV4-1
j_call: TRBJ1-4

cdr3_aa: CASSRGLAGGPNAFEQYF
cdr3_nt: TGCGCCAGCAGCAGAGGACTAGCGGGAGGGCCCAATGCCTTTGAGCAGTACTTC
d_call: TRBD2
v_call: TRBV5-1
j_call: TRBJ2-7

cdr3_aa: CASSLPGGAAEAFF
cdr3_nt: TGTGCCAGCAGCTTGCCAGGAGGGGCAGCCGAAGCTTTCTTT
d_call: -
v_call: TRBV5-6
j_call: TRBJ1-1

cdr3_aa: CASSVGTGAYYEQYF
cdr3_nt: TGTGCCAGCAGCGTAGGGACAGGGGCTTACTACGAGCAGTACTTC
d_call: TRBD1
v_call: TRBV9
j_call: TRBJ2-7

cdr3_aa: CASSLQETQYF
cdr3_nt: TGCGCCAGCAGCCTACAAGAGACCCAGTACTTC
d_call: -
v_call: TRBV5-1
j_call: TRBJ2-5

cdr3_aa: CASSLDQFGRGMDF
cdr3_nt: TGTGCCAGCAGCTTAGATCAATTCGGCAGGGGGATGGACTTC
d_call: TRBD1
v_call: TRBV11-3
j_call: TRBJ2-7

cdr3_aa: CASSVGGLAGAVETQYF
cdr3_nt: TGTGCCAGCAGCGTAGGCGGGCTAGCGGGGGCTGTCGAGACCCAGTACTTC
d_call: TRBD2
v_call: TRBV9
j_call: TRBJ2-5

cdr3_aa: CASSSRPGTSGIIQETQYF
cdr3_nt: TGCGCCAGCAGCTCTCGTCCCGGGACTAGCGGGATTATACAAGAGACCCAGTACTTC
d_call: TRBD2
v_call: TRBV5-1
j_call: TRBJ2-5

cdr3_aa: CASSPIGGVPHEQYF
cdr3_nt: TGTGCCAGCAGCCCCATCGGGGGAGTTCCCCACGAGCAGTACTTC
d_call: -
v_call: TRBV7-3
j_call: TRBJ2-7